Below are 9 T cell receptor beta chains sequenced from a single sample in a study of yellow fever vaccine responses in identical twins. TCRdb re-called the RT-PCR reads with MiXCR, one entry per CDR3 protein. The repertoire holds around 4,400 distinct CDR3 sequences, with 75% to 85% as singletons. This specimen consisted of T cells from blood (PBMCs), unsorted or a sorted subset (not recorded which), obtained before or after yellow fever vaccination (not recorded which). The receptors come from a woman under 30 who received the yellow fever vaccine.

The chain combines TRBV4-1 with TRBJ2-5, with 8 bases that match TRBD1. This CDR3 comprises 14 residues. Unmatched junction bases numbered 6, after V lost 4 bases and J lost 5 bases. Germline values: CDR1 MGHRA, CDR2 YSYEKL. In DNA form, the CDR3 reads TGCGCCAGCAGCCGAGATCAGGGGGCCGAGACCCAGTACTTC. Translating gives CASSRDQGAETQYF.

As DNA, the CDR3 is TGTGCCAGCAGTTTATCGGGGATTGGCACTGAAGCTTTCTTT. Amino acids: CASSLSGIGTEAFF. The chain carries TRBV27 and TRBJ1-1, with D unclear. The CDR3 has 14 amino acids. V was pared by 0 bases and J by 4 bases, with 9 bases between. The germline V gene has CDR1 MNHEY and CDR2 SMNVEV (reference sequence).

J is TRBJ1-1 and V is TRBV4-1; D gene unclear. Trimming removed 2 bases from V and 0 bases from J, with 7 bases in between. The CDR3 covers 14 residues. The germline V gene has CDR1 MGHRA and CDR2 YSYEKL. The CDR3 region has the DNA TGCGCCAGCAGCCAAACCCAGCTGAACACTGAAGCTTTCTTT. It yields the protein CASSQTQLNTEAFF.

The chain combines TRBV23-1 with TRBJ1-5; D remains ambiguous. TRBV23-1 is annotated as an ORF whose role is uncertain. V lost 0 bases and J 3 bases, leaving 9 bases between the germline ends. The CDR3 is made up of 15 amino acids. In DNA form, the CDR3 reads TGCGCCAGCAGTCAATCTAGGCAGATCAATCAGCCCCAGCATTTT. Translation gives CASSQSRQINQPQHF.

V gene TRBV3-1 combines with J gene TRBJ2-4; 11 nucleotides agree with TRBD1. The trim removed 4 bases at V and 9 bases at J, leaving 2 bases unmatched. CDR1 is LGHDT and CDR2 is YNNKEL in the germline V gene (reference sequence). This CDR3 comprises 13 residues. The CDR3 loop reads CASSRGQGAIQYF. The CDR3 DNA sequence: TGTGCCAGCAGCCGAGGACAGGGGGCCATTCAGTACTTC.

The rearrangement links TRBV27 to TRBJ2-1; 13 nucleotides line up with TRBD2. The CDR3 consists of 18 residues. Germline trimming cut 4 bases from V and 5 bases from J; bases unmatched to any gene: 11. Germline V gene lookup returns CDR1 MNHEY and CDR2 SMNVEV (reference sequence). Here the CDR3 reads CASSSTTGTSGVNNEQFF. CDR3 coding DNA: TGTGCCAGCAGTTCCACTACAGGGACTAGCGGGGTGAACAATGAGCAGTTCTTC.

V gene TRBV13 combines with J gene TRBJ1-5; perhaps TRBD1 as D (5 bases). This CDR3 contains 13 residues. CDR1 and CDR2 from the germline V gene are PRHDT and FYEKMQ (reference sequence). V was shortened by 0 bases and J by 5 bases, with 5 bases between the two germline ends. CDR3 amino acids: CASSLGRDQPQHF. Here the CDR3 DNA reads TGTGCCAGCAGCTTAGGCAGGGATCAGCCCCAGCATTTT. The whole variable domain, remainder taken from reference TRBV13 and TRBJ1-5, is AAGVIQSPRHLIKEKRETATLKCYPIPRHDTVYWYQQGPGQDPQFLISFYEKMQSDKGSIPDRFSAQQFSDYHSELNMSSLELGDSALYFCASSLGRDQPQHFGDGTRLSIL.

The chain recombines TRBV4-3 with TRBJ2-1; D might be TRBD2 (7 bases). This CDR3 contains 16 residues. The V gene lost 0 bases and the J gene lost 4 bases, with 13 bases spanning the gap. Germline CDR1 LGHNA, CDR2 YSLEER. Here the CDR3 DNA reads TGCGCCAGCAGCCAAGAAGGGGGGGGGAATTACAATGAGCAGTTCTTC. It specifies CASSQEGGGNYNEQFF.

This clonotype turned up a few times. J is TRBJ2-1 and V is TRBV6-6, with D possibly being TRBD1 (5 bases). V lost 6 bases and J 7 bases, leaving 16 bases between the germline ends. Germline V lookup: CDR1 MNHNY, CDR2 SVGAGI (reference sequence). This CDR3 contains 14 residues. This chain's CDR3 is CASRGPLILNEQFF. The CDR3, as DNA: TGTGCCAGCAGGGGGCCGCTCATCCTAAATGAGCAGTTCTTC.